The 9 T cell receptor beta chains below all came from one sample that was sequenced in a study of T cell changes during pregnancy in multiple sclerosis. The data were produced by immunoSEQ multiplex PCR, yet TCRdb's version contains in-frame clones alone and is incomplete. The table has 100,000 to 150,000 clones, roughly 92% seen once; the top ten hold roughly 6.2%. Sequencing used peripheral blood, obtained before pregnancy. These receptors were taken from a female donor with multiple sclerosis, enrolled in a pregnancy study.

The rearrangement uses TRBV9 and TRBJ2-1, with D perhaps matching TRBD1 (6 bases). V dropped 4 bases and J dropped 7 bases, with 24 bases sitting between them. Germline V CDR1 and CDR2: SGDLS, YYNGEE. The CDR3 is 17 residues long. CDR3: CASSLNRVDVTANEQFF. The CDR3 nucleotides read TGTGCCAGCAGCCTGAACAGGGTAGACGTGACTGCGAATGAGCAGTTCTTC. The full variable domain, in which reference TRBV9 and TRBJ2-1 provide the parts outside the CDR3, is DSGVTQTPKHLITATGQRVTLRCSPRSGDLSVYWYQQSLDQGLQFLIQYYNGEERAKGNILERFSAQQFPDLHSELNLSSLELGDSALYFCASSLNRVDVTANEQFFGPGTRLTVL.

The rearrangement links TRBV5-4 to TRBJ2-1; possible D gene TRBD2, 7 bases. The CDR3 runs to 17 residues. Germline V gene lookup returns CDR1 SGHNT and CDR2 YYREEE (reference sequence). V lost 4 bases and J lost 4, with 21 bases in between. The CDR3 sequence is CASSPRRGQVQYNEQFF. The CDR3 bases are TGTGCCAGCAGCCCTCGGCGGGGGCAGGTCCAATACAATGAGCAGTTCTTC.

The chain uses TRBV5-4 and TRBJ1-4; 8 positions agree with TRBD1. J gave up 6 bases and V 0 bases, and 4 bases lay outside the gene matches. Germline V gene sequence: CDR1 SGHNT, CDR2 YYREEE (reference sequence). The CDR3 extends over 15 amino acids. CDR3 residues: CASSLGTGTDEKLFF. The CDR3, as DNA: TGTGCCAGCAGCTTGGGGACAGGGACGGATGAAAAACTGTTTTTT.

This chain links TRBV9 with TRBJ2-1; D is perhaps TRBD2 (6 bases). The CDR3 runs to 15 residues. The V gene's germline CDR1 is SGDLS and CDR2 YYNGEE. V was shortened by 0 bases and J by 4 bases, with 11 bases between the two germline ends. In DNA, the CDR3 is TGTGCCAGCAGCGTAGATGTAGCGGCGTACAATGAGCAGTTCTTC. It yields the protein CASSVDVAAYNEQFF.

The CDR3 nucleotides are TGTGCCAGTCCTCCAAGCGGGGGCGGTAACACTGAAGCTTTCTTT. As protein: CASPPSGGGNTEAFF. The gene calls are TRBV6-1 and TRBJ1-1; tentative D call: TRBD1 (6 bases). The CDR3 totals 15 residues. Germline V lookup: CDR1 MNHNS, CDR2 SASEGT. V was trimmed by 9 bases and J by 2 bases, leaving 19 bases between them.

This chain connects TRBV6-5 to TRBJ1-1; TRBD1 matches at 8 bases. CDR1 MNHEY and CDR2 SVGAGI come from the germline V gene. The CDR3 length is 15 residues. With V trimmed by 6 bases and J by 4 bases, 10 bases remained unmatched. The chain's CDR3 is CASRPDRAKGTEAFF. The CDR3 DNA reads TGTGCCAGCAGGCCGGACAGGGCTAAGGGCACTGAAGCTTTCTTT.

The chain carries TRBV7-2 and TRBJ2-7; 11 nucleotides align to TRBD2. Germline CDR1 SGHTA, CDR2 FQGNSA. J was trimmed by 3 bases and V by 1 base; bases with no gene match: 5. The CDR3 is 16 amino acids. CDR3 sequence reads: CASSLGASGGFYEQYF. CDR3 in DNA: TGTGCCAGCAGCTTAGGGGCTAGCGGGGGGTTCTACGAGCAGTACTTC.

The CDR3 DNA follows: TGCGCCAGCAGCTGGGACAGGGAATCATGGACTGAAGCTTTCTTT. This codes for CASSWDRESWTEAFF. The genes are TRBV5-1 and TRBJ1-1; TRBD1 agrees at 9 bases. CDR1 is SGHRS and CDR2 is YFSETQ in the germline V gene. Trimming removed 3 bases from V and 5 bases from J; junction bases left unmatched: 8. The CDR3 is made up of 15 amino acids.

CDR3 sequence reads: CASSRDREGETQYF. The DNA for the CDR3 is TGTGCCAGCAGTAGGGACAGGGAAGGAGAGACCCAGTACTTC. V usage is TRBV2 and J usage is TRBJ2-5, with TRBD1 matching over 9 bases. This CDR3 is built from 14 residues. V was pared by 5 bases and J by 4 bases, with 5 bases of the junction left unmatched. Germline CDR1 SNHLY, CDR2 FYNNEI.